This is a list of T cell receptor beta chains from one sample in a study of vaccination and CD4 T cells after COVID-19. MiXCR, applied by TCRdb to the PCR reads, yields one record per CDR3 protein. The table lists more than 10,000 distinct CDR3 sequences, 52% of them singletons, with around 15% in the top ten. These receptors have no known antigen. The sequencing sample was made of CD4+ T cells from blood, cultured in vitro. All receptors come from a human donor who had recovered from COVID-19. Both conserved end residues are part of each CDR3. Clone size is shown for a subset of rows, as once, few, many or a class of expanded clone.

TRBV20-1,11,TRBJ2-5,-,CSGGEGETQYF
TRBV7-8,16,TRBJ2-3,-,CASSLETSFVPDTQYF
TRBV15,15,TRBJ2-2,-,CATRSTIRDTGELFF
TRBV6-4,15,TRBJ1-5,few,CASSDSRRNNQPQHF
TRBV10-3,14,TRBJ2-1,once,CAIRDSTDYNEQFF
TRBV5-4,13,TRBJ1-6,few,CASSFQGNSPLHF
TRBV20-1,13,TRBJ2-5,-,CSARVIAVVTQYF
TRBV20-1,15,TRBJ1-1,-,CSASAPSTGRTEAFF
TRBV20-1,13,TRBJ2-5,-,CSARGWGQETQYF
TRBV6-4,13,TRBJ2-2,few,CASSGGNTGELFF
TRBV24-1,14,TRBJ1-5,-,CATSPGDSNQPQHF
TRBV5-4,16,TRBJ2-2,-,CASSPGTDRNTGELFF
TRBV7-2,16,TRBJ2-5,once,CASSSRAGGWVETQYF
TRBV6-2/TRBV6-3,13,TRBJ1-5,-,CASSNGPGQPQHF
TRBV6-1,15,TRBJ1-4,-,CASRPHRPTNEKLFF
TRBV27,14,TRBJ1-6,-,CASGATGNNSPPHF
TRBV5-5,16,TRBJ2-5,-,CASRWTDTKYQETQYF
TRBV7-9,14,TRBJ2-2,few,CASSFFPTTGELFF
TRBV7-9,15,TRBJ2-2,-,CASGRRTAGSGELFF
TRBV18,14,TRBJ2-1,once,CASSGVGSYNEQFF
TRBV6-2/TRBV6-3,17,TRBJ2-3,-,CASSYGLSGLATDTQYF
TRBV5-1,12,TRBJ1-2,few,CASSLAGYGYTF
TRBV20-1,14,TRBJ1-5,-,CSATAETSNQPQHF
TRBV7-9,15,TRBJ2-2,-,CASSPATANTGELFF
TRBV30,15,TRBJ2-1,-,CAWSPPGGGLDEQFF
TRBV7-3,15,TRBJ2-3,-,CASRFSAMSTDTQYF
TRBV7-2,14,TRBJ2-2,once,CASSFPIGTGELFF
TRBV11-1,13,TRBJ2-5,-,CASAVASGRTQYF
TRBV6-1,13,TRBJ2-2,few,CASRPQNTGELFF
TRBV7-2,16,TRBJ1-1,few,CASSPWTGVKNTEAFF
TRBV2,14,TRBJ2-7,large,CASSSGTGGYEQYF
TRBV5-1,14,TRBJ1-1,once,CASSPTGGSVEAFF